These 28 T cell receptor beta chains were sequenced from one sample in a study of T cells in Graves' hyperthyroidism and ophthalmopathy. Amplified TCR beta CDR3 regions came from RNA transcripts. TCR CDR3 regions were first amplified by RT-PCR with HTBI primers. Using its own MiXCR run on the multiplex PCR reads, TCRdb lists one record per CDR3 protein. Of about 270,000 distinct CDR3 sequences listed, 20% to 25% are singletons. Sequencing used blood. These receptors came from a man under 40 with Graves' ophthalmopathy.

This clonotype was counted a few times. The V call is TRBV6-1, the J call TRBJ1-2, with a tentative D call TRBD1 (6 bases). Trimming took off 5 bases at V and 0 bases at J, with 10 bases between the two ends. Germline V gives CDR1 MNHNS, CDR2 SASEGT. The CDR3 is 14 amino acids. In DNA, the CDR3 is TGTGCCAGCAGTTCAGGGGCGGCTAACTATGGCTACACCTTC. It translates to CASSSGAANYGYTF.

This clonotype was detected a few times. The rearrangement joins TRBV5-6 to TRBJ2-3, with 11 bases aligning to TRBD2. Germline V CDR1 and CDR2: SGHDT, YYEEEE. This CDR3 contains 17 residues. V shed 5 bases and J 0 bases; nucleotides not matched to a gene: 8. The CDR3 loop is CASRVIAGGHSTDTQYF. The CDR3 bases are TGTGCCAGCAGGGTAATAGCGGGAGGGCATAGCACAGATACGCAGTATTTT.

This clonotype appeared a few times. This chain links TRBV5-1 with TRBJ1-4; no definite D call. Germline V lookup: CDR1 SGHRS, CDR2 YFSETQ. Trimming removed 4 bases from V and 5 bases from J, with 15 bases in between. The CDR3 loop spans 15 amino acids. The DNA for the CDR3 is TGCGCCAGCAGCCCGTTCATTCCGCCAAATGAAAAACTGTTTTTT. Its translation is CASSPFIPPNEKLFF. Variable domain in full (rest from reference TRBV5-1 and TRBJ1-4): KAGVTQTPRYLIKTRGQQVTLSCSPISGHRSVSWYQQTPGQGLQFLFEYFSETQRNKGNFPGRFSGRQFSNSRSEMNVSTLELGDSALYLCASSPFIPPNEKLFFGSGTQLSVL.

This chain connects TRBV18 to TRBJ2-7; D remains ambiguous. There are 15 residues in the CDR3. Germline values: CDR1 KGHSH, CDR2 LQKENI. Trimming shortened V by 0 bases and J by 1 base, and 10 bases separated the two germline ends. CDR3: CASSPPGRDSYEQYF. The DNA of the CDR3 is TGTGCCAGCTCACCACCAGGTAGGGATTCCTACGAGCAGTACTTC.

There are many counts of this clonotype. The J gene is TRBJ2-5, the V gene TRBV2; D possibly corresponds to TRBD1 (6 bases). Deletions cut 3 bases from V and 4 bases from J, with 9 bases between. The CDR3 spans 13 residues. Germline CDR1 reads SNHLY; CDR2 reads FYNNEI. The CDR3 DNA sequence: TGTGCCAGCAGTGACCAGGGGCGAGAGACCCAGTACTTC. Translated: CASSDQGRETQYF.

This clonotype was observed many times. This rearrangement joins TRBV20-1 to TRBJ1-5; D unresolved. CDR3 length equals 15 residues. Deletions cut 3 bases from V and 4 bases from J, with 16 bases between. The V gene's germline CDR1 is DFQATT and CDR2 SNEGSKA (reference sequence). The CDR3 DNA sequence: TGCAGTGCTAGGTCCCCGGGGATGTGGAATCAGCCCCAGCATTTT. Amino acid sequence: CSARSPGMWNQPQHF.

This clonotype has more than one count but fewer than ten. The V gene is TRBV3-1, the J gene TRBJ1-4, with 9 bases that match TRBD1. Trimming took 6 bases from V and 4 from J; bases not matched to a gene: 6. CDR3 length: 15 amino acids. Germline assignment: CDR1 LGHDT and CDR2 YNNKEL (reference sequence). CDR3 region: CASSRPGQGNEKLFF. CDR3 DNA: TGTGCCAGCAGTCGACCGGGACAGGGTAATGAAAAACTGTTTTTT.

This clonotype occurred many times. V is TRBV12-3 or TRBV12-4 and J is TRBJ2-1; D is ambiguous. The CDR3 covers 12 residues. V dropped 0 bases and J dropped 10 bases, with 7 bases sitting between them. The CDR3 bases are TGTGCCAGCAGTTTAGCGGGATTGGAGCAGTTCTTC. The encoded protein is CASSLAGLEQFF.

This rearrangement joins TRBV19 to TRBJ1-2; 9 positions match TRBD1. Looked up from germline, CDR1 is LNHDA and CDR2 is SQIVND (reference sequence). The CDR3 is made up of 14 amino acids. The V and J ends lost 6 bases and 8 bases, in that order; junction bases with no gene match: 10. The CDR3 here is CASRMRTGVWGYTF. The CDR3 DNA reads TGTGCCAGTAGGATGCGGACAGGGGTTTGGGGCTACACCTTC.

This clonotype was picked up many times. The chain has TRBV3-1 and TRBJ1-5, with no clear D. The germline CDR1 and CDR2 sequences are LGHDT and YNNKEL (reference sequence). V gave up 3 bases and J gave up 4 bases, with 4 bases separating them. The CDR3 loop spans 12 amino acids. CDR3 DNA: TGTGCCAGCAGCCACGATAATCAGCCCCAGCATTTT. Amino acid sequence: CASSHDNQPQHF.

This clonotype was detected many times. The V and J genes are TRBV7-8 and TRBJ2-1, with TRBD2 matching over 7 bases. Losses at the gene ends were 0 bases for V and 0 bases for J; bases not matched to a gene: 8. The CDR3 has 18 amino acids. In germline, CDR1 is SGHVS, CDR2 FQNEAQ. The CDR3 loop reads CASSLASGGSGSYNEQFF. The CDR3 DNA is TGTGCCAGCAGCTTAGCCTCGGGCGGGAGCGGCTCCTACAATGAGCAGTTCTTC.

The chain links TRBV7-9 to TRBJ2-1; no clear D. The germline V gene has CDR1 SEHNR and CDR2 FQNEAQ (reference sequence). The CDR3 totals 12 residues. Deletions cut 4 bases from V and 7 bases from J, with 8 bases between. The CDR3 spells CASSSINNEQFF. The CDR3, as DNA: TGTGCCAGCAGCTCCATAAATAATGAGCAGTTCTTC. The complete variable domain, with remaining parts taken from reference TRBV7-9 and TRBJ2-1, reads DTGVSQNPRHKITKRGQNVTFRCDPISEHNRLYWYRQTLGQGPEFLTYFQNEAQLEKSRLLSDRFSAERPKGSFSTLEIQRTEQGDSAMYLCASSSINNEQFFGPGTRLTVL.

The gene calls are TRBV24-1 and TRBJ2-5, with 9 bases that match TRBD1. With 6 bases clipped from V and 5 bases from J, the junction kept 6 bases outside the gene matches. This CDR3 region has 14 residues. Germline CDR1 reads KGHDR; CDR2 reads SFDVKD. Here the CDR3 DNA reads TGTGCCACCAGTTCGACAGGGGGACGGGAGACCCAGTACTTC. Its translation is CATSSTGGRETQYF.

CDR3 residues: CASSSSSSEQYF. CDR3 DNA sequence: TGTGCCAGCAGCTCCTCCTCTAGCGAGCAGTACTTC. V is TRBV7-3 and J is TRBJ2-7; no definite D call. The CDR3 runs to 12 residues. Germline assignment: CDR1 SGHTA and CDR2 FQGTGA. Trimming shortened V by 4 bases and J by 6 bases, and 10 bases separated the two germline ends.

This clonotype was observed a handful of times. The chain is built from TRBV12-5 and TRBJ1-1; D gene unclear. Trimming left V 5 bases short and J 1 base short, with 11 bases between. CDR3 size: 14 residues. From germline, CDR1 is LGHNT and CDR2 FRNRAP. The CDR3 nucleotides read TGTGCTAGTGGTCTGACCGTAGAGAACACTGAAGCTTTCTTT. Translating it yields CASGLTVENTEAFF.

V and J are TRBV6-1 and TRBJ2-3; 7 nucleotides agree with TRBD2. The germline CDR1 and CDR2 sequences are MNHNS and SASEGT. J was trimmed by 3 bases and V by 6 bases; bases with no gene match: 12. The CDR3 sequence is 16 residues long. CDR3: CASRRDLAEGTDTQYF. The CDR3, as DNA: TGTGCCAGCAGACGAGACCTAGCGGAGGGGACAGATACGCAGTATTTT.

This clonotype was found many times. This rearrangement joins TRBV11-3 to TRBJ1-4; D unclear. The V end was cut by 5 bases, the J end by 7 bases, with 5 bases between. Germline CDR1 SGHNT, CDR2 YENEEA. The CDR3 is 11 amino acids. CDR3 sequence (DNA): TGTGCCAGCAGCCGGAGTGAAAAACTGTTTTTT. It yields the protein CASSRSEKLFF.

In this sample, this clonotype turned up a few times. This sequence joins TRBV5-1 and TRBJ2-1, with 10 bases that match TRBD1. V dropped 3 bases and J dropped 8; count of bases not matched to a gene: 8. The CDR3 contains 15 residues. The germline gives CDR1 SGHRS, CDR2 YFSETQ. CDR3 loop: CASSSRQGATDEQFF. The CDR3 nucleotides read TGCGCCAGCAGCTCTCGACAGGGGGCTACCGATGAGCAGTTCTTC.

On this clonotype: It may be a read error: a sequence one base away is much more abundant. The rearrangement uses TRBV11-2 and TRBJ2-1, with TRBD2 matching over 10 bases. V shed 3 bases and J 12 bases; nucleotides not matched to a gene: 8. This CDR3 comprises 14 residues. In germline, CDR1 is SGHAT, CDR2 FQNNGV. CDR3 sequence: CASSFTTSGGGQFF. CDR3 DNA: TGTGCCAGCAGCTTCACCACAAGCGGGGGGGGGCAGTTCTTC.

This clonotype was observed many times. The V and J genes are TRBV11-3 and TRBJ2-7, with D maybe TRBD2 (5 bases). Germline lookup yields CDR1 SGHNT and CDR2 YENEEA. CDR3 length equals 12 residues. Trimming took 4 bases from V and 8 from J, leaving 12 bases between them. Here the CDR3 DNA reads TGTGCCAGCAGCTCCGTTGGGAGCCAGCAGTACTTC. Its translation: CASSSVGSQQYF.

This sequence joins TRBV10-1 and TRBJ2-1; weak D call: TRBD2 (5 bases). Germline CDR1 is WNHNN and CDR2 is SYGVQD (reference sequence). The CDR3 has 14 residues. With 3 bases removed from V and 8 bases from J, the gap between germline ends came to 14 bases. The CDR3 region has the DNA TGCGCCAGCAGTGATCAGCGGAGAAAGGATGAGCAGTTCTTC. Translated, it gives CASSDQRRKDEQFF.

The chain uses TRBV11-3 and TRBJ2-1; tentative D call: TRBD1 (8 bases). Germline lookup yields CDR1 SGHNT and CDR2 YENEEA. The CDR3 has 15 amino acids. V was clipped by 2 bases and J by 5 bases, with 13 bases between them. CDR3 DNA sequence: TGTGCCAGCAGCTTACGACAGGGGACTAACAATGAGCAGTTCTTC. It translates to CASSLRQGTNNEQFF.

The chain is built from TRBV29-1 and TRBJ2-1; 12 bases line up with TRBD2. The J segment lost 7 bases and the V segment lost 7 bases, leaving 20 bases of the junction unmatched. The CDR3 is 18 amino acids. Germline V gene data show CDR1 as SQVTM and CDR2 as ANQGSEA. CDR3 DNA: TGCAGCGCTAGGGGGTTGACTAGCGGGAGAGAAGCTACAAATGAGCAGTTCTTC. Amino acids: CSARGLTSGREATNEQFF.

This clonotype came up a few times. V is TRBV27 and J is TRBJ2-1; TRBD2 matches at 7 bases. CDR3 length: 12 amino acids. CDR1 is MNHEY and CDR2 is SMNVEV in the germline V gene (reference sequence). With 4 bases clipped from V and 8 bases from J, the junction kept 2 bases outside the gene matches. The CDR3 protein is CASSSGRHEQFF. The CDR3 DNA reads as TGTGCCAGCAGTTCCGGGAGGCATGAGCAGTTCTTC.

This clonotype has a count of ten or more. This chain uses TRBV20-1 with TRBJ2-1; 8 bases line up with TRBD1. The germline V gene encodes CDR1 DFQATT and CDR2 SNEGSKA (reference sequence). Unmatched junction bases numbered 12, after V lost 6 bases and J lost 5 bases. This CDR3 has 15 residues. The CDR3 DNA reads TGCAGTGCGCGCGTACAGGGGGAATCGAACAATGAGCAGTTCTTC. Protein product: CSARVQGESNNEQFF.

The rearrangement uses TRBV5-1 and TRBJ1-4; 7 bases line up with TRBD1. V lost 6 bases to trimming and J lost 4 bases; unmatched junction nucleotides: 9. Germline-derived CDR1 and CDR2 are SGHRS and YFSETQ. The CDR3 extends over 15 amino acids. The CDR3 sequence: CASMRTGAINEKLFF. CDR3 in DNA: TGCGCCAGCATGCGGACAGGAGCCATTAATGAAAAACTGTTTTTT. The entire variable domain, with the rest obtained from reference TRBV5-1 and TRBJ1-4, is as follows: KAGVTQTPRYLIKTRGQQVTLSCSPISGHRSVSWYQQTPGQGLQFLFEYFSETQRNKGNFPGRFSGRQFSNSRSEMNVSTLELGDSALYLCASMRTGAINEKLFFGSGTQLSVL.

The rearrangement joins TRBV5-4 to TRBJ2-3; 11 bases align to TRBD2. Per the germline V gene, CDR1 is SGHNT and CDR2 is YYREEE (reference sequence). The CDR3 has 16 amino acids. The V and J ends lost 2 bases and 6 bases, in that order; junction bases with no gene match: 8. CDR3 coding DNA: TGTGCCAGCAGCTTTCCACTAGCGGGAGCATCGGATACGCAGTATTTT. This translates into CASSFPLAGASDTQYF.

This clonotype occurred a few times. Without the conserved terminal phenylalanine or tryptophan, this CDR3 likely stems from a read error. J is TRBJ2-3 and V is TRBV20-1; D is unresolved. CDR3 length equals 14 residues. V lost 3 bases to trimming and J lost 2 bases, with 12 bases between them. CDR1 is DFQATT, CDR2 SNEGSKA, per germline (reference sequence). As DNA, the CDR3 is TGCAGTGCTAGCCTTTTTCAGGACACAGATACGCAGTATTCT. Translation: CSASLFQDTDTQYS.